What follows are 24 T cell receptor beta chains derived from one specimen sequenced in a study of shared clonotypes between healthy human individuals (dated by TCRdb to about 2020). Receptor libraries were prepared by the immunoSEQ multiplex PCR assay. TCRdb stores this immuneACCESS table with in-frame sequences only. Part of the clones is absent; in the studies checked, under half of the shortfall reflects unresolved V genes, and no reason is known for the rest. The table for this sample lists 1.4 million or so clones; just under 99% of them were counted only once. The top ten hold 0.36% of the sample. Input material: naive CD4+ T cells sorted from blood. The cell subset or site label corresponds to: CD45RA+ positively selected. These receptors all stem from a man between 25 and 39 years old in good health.

This sequence joins TRBV18 and TRBJ2-2; tentative D call: TRBD2 (5 bases). Trimming left V 2 bases short and J 9 bases short, with 10 bases between. The CDR3 contains 13 residues. Germline V gene data show CDR1 as KGHSH and CDR2 as LQKENI. As DNA, the CDR3 is TGTGCCAGCTCACCAGGTTCTAGCTGGGAGCTGTTTTTT. It codes for CASSPGSSWELFF.

The chain combines TRBV28 with TRBJ1-1; no reliable D call. The CDR3 is 15 residues long. V shed 7 bases and J shed 1 base, with 16 bases lying between them. CDR1 is MDHEN and CDR2 is SYDVKM in the germline V gene. In DNA form, the CDR3 reads TGTGCCAGCATGATCCGTACTGCAGGGAACACTGAAGCTTTCTTT. This codes for CASMIRTAGNTEAFF.

The chain carries TRBV14 and TRBJ2-1; D uncertain. CDR3 length: 14 amino acids. Germline V gene sequence: CDR1 SGHDN, CDR2 FVKESK. With 2 bases removed from V and 0 bases from J, the gap between germline ends came to 5 bases. CDR3: CASSQLISYNEQFF. The CDR3 nucleotides are TGTGCCAGCAGCCAACTCATCTCCTACAATGAGCAGTTCTTC.

This clone was recorded once. The chain employs TRBV7-9 and TRBJ2-7; the match to TRBD1 covers 7 bases. The germline V gene encodes CDR1 SEHNR and CDR2 FQNEAQ (reference sequence). V was clipped by 2 bases and J by 2 bases; unmatched bases: 3. The CDR3 runs 14 residues. The CDR3 is CASSLSDRAYEQYF. The CDR3 nucleotides are TGTGCCAGCAGCTTATCCGACAGGGCCTACGAGCAGTACTTC.

Of note for this clone: Other DNA sequences from this sample encode an identical CDR3 as well. J is TRBJ2-3 and V is TRBV15; 9 bases align to TRBD2. The CDR3 runs to 16 residues. Trimming took 1 base from V and 0 from J; bases not matched to a gene: 2. The germline gives CDR1 LNHNV, CDR2 YYDKDF (reference sequence). The CDR3 reads CATSRGLAGSTDTQYF. CDR3 in DNA: TGTGCCACCAGCAGAGGTCTAGCGGGAAGCACAGATACGCAGTATTTT.

The chain is built from TRBV2 and TRBJ1-2; no firm D call. Per germline, CDR1 SNHLY and CDR2 FYNNEI. The CDR3 runs 12 residues. The ends were cut back, 8 bases at V and 3 bases at J, with 10 bases in the middle. The chain's CDR3 is CASPDRDYGYTF. CDR3 DNA: TGTGCCAGCCCCGACCGGGACTATGGCTACACCTTC. The full variable domain, with the rest looked up from reference TRBV2 and TRBJ1-2, is EPEVTQTPSHQVTQMGQEVILRCVPISNHLYFYWYRQILGQKVEFLVSFYNNEISEKSEIFDDQFSVERPDGSNFTLKIRSTKLEDSAMYFCASPDRDYGYTFGSGTRLTVV.

This chain joins TRBV30 and TRBJ1-2; D remains ambiguous. Germline-derived CDR1 and CDR2 are GTSNPN and SVGIG (reference sequence). This CDR3 contains 14 residues. Trimming cost V 1 base and J 7 bases, with 16 bases left between them. CDR3 in amino acids: CAWSGALTNAGYTF. CDR3 DNA sequence: TGTGCCTGGAGTGGGGCTCTAACGAACGCTGGCTACACCTTC. Filled out from reference TRBV30 and TRBJ1-2, the complete variable domain reads SQTIHQWPATLVQPVGSPLSLECTVEGTSNPNLYWYRQAAGRGLQLLFYSVGIGQISSEVPQNLSASRPQDRQFILSSKKLLLSDSGFYLCAWSGALTNAGYTFGSGTRLTVV.

The chain links TRBV11-2 to TRBJ2-1, with 9 bases lining up with TRBD2. Germline CDR1 SGHAT, CDR2 FQNNGV. V shed 4 bases, J shed 9 bases, and the junction held 10 bases outside the gene matches. The CDR3 loop spans 15 amino acids. The CDR3 nucleotides read TGTGCCAGCAGCTCCATTAGGCTAGCGGGAATTGAGCAGTTCTTC. Translated, it gives CASSSIRLAGIEQFF.

The chain joins TRBV5-4 to TRBJ2-3, with D unclear. V was pared by 3 bases and J by 1 base, with 18 bases between. CDR1 and CDR2 from the germline V gene are SGHNT and YYREEE (reference sequence). The CDR3 is 17 amino acids. CDR3 residues: CASSYPGGSPGTDTQYF. The CDR3 coding sequence is TGTGCCAGCAGCTACCCCGGTGGTTCTCCCGGCACAGATACGCAGTATTTT. Combining the CDR3 with reference TRBV5-4 and TRBJ2-3 gives the whole variable domain ETGVTQSPTHLIKTRGQQVTLRCSSQSGHNTVSWYQQALGQGPQFIFQYYREEENGRGNFPPRFSGLQFPNYSSELNVNALELDDSALYLCASSYPGGSPGTDTQYFGPGTRLTVL.

The chain joins TRBV7-7 to TRBJ2-2, with 9 bases lining up with TRBD2. The V segment lost 7 bases and the J segment 8 bases; nucleotides outside the gene matches: 8. The CDR3 has 14 amino acids. Per germline, CDR1 SSHAT and CDR2 FNYEAQ (reference sequence). The CDR3 DNA reads as TGTGCCAGCACCTACAGCCTAGCGGGAGGGGAGCTGTTTTTT. It yields the protein CASTYSLAGGELFF. Full variable domain (missing parts from reference TRBV7-7 and TRBJ2-2): GAGVSQSPRYKVTKRGQDVTLRCDPISSHATLYWYQQALGQGPEFLTYFNYEAQPDKSGLPSDRFSAERPEGSISTLTIQRTEQRDSAMYRCASTYSLAGGELFFGEGSRLTVL.

The chain recombines TRBV5-4 with TRBJ1-2; D is possibly TRBD1 (5 bases). Trimming pared 6 bases from V and 2 bases from J, leaving 17 bases between. The V gene's germline CDR1 is SGHNT and CDR2 YYREEE (reference sequence). The CDR3 is made up of 15 amino acids. CDR3 in amino acids: CASTTGQGANYGYTF. The DNA for the CDR3 is TGTGCCAGCACCACGGGGCAAGGTGCGAACTATGGCTACACCTTC.

V is TRBV11-2 and J is TRBJ2-3, with 9 nucleotides matching TRBD2. CDR3 length: 18 amino acids. The germline V gene has CDR1 SGHAT and CDR2 FQNNGV. The V and J ends lost 4 bases and 0 bases, in that order; junction bases with no gene match: 11. The CDR3 sequence is CASSSDLGLARSTDTQYF. The DNA of the CDR3 is TGTGCCAGCAGCTCCGACCTTGGACTAGCGCGAAGCACAGATACGCAGTATTTT.

For the CDR3, the DNA is TGTGCCAGCAGCCCGGGGACAGTCTACGAGCAGTACTTC. It specifies CASSPGTVYEQYF. The chain carries TRBV5-6 and TRBJ2-7; 7 nucleotides line up with TRBD1. The CDR3 is 13 residues long. CDR1 is SGHDT, CDR2 YYEEEE, per germline. V lost 4 bases, J lost 3 bases, and 4 bases stayed unmatched. The complete variable domain, with remaining parts taken from reference TRBV5-6 and TRBJ2-7, reads DAGVTQSPTHLIKTRGQQVTLRCSPKSGHDTVSWYQQALGQGPQFIFQYYEEEERQRGNFPDRFSGHQFPNYSSELNVNALLLGDSALYLCASSPGTVYEQYFGPGTRLTVT.

This chain connects TRBV6-5 to TRBJ2-7; weak D call: TRBD2 (5 bases). The CDR3 contains 14 residues. V lost 6 bases, J lost 0 bases, and 12 bases lay in between. Germline V gene data show CDR1 as MNHEY and CDR2 as SVGAGI. CDR3 amino acids: CASRYVGSSYEQYF. The CDR3 nucleotides are TGTGCCAGCAGATACGTAGGGAGCTCCTACGAGCAGTACTTC.

The CDR3 loop is CSVASWASGDEQFF. DNA of the CDR3: TGCAGCGTTGCGTCCTGGGCTAGCGGCGATGAGCAGTTCTTC. The rearrangement uses TRBV29-1 and TRBJ2-1; 7 bases are a match to TRBD2. The CDR3 covers 14 residues. Unmatched junction bases numbered 11, after V lost 4 bases and J lost 8 bases. From germline, CDR1 is SQVTM and CDR2 ANQGSEA.

The gene calls are TRBV5-1 and TRBJ2-2, with D tentatively TRBD1 (5 bases). The germline V gene has CDR1 SGHRS and CDR2 YFSETQ. Trimming shortened V by 4 bases and J by 6 bases, and 13 bases separated the two germline ends. The CDR3 totals 14 residues. CDR3: CASSATPRAGELFF. The DNA for the CDR3 is TGCGCCAGCAGCGCCACCCCCAGGGCCGGGGAGCTGTTTTTT.

This chain connects TRBV19 to TRBJ1-5; maybe TRBD1 (6 bases). Trimming took off 9 bases at V and 1 base at J, with 13 bases between the two ends. The CDR3 has 14 amino acids. CDR1 is LNHDA, CDR2 SQIVND, per germline (reference sequence). CDR3 DNA sequence: TGTGCCAGCAAGGGGGGATTGAGCAATCAGCCCCAGCATTTT. Amino acids: CASKGGLSNQPQHF.

On this clone: Other DNA sequences from this sample encode an identical CDR3 as well. The rearrangement joins TRBV5-4 to TRBJ2-1; 7 bases are a match to TRBD1. Germline V lookup: CDR1 SGHNT, CDR2 YYREEE (reference sequence). The V segment lost 4 bases and the J segment 6 bases; nucleotides outside the gene matches: 1. The CDR3 length is 12 residues. CDR3 DNA: TGTGCCAGCAGCAGACAGGGCAATGAGCAGTTCTTC. It yields the protein CASSRQGNEQFF.

DNA of the CDR3: TGTGCCAGCAGTTTATCTTTGGACAGGGGGTTCTACGAGCAGTACTTC. Its protein product is CASSLSLDRGFYEQYF. The chain recombines TRBV27 with TRBJ2-7; 10 bases align to TRBD1. With 0 bases clipped from V and 3 bases from J, the junction kept 5 bases outside the gene matches. This CDR3 has 16 amino acids. Germline CDR1 and CDR2: MNHEY and SMNVEV (reference sequence).

The genes are TRBV29-1 and TRBJ1-1, with 9 bases that match TRBD1. The length of the CDR3 is 14 residues. Germline lookup yields CDR1 SQVTM and CDR2 ANQGSEA. The V and J ends lost 2 bases and 1 base, in that order; junction bases with no gene match: 2. The DNA for the CDR3 is TGCAGCGTTGAAAACAGGGGGCAGAACACTGAAGCTTTCTTT. This translates into CSVENRGQNTEAFF.

For this clone: Its ends do not fully match the called genes, so a read error is possible. This chain joins TRBV5-1 and TRBJ2-7; either TRBD1 or TRBD2 may fit D (5 bases each). CDR3 size: 14 residues. Germline CDR1 reads SGHRS; CDR2 reads YFSETQ. CDR3 region: CASSLGAFSHEQYF. For the CDR3, the DNA is TGCGCCAGCAGCCTCGGGGCTTTCTCCCACGAGCAGTACTTC. Together with reference TRBV5-1 and TRBJ2-7, the CDR3 gives the full variable domain: KAGVTQTPRYLIKTRGQQVTLSCSPISGHRSVSWYQQTPGQGLQFLFEYFSETQRNKGNFPGRFSGRQFSNSRSEMNVSTLELGDSALYLCASSLGAFSHEQYFGPGTRLTVT.

This clone came up once. The chain couples TRBV5-6 to TRBJ2-7; possibly TRBD1 for D (6 bases). The CDR3 is 15 amino acids. V shed 3 bases and J shed 0 bases, with 13 bases lying between them. CDR1 SGHDT and CDR2 YYEEEE come from the germline V gene. The chain's CDR3 is CASSSDRRNSYEQYF. The CDR3 bases are TGTGCCAGCAGCTCCGACAGGAGAAACTCCTACGAGCAGTACTTC. The full variable domain, completed using reference TRBV5-6 and TRBJ2-7, is DAGVTQSPTHLIKTRGQQVTLRCSPKSGHDTVSWYQQALGQGPQFIFQYYEEEERQRGNFPDRFSGHQFPNYSSELNVNALLLGDSALYLCASSSDRRNSYEQYFGPGTRLTVT.

The J gene is TRBJ2-1, the V gene TRBV4-2; D uncertain. CDR3 length: 16 residues. The V and J ends lost 1 base and 5 bases respectively, with 15 bases between them. Germline V gives CDR1 LGHNA, CDR2 YNFKEQ. The CDR3 bases are TGTGCCAGCAGCCAAGTCTCGGCTCTCCTGAACAATGAGCAGTTCTTC. It encodes CASSQVSALLNNEQFF.

This clone was seen just once. This chain uses TRBV10-2 with TRBJ1-5; D uncertain. This CDR3 has 17 amino acids. The germline CDR1 and CDR2 sequences are WSHSY and SAAADI. The V end lost 0 bases, the J end lost 3 bases, and 15 bases lay between the germline ends. CDR3 nucleotide sequence: TGCGCCAGCAGTGAGTCGAGGTTTGGGAAAAACAATCAGCCCCAGCATTTT. Its protein is CASSESRFGKNNQPQHF.